Below, one T cell receptor beta chain is given with its context. Antigen: not known. This record belongs to a study of radiation and T cells in renal cell carcinoma. Study-wide results and caveats: From baseline, blood top tumor clonotypes peaked at 2 weeks post-radiation.

Germline CDR1 and CDR2: MDHEN and SYDVKM. The V end was cut by 4 bases, the J end by 1 base, with 13 bases between. CDR3 length equals 15 residues. This table comes from immunoSEQ multiplex PCR, and its TCRdb copy is limited to in-frame clones, with some not included. Of roughly 160,000 clones in the sample, less than 90% are singletons; the top ten hold about 11%. Time point noted: blood 4 weeks post-SBRT, at nephrectomy. The treatment is: 15 Gy SBRT to primary tumor, nephrectomy 4 weeks later. Nephrectomy followed 15 Gy stereotactic body radiation by 4 weeks. The chain combines TRBV28 with TRBJ1-1; possibly TRBD1 for D (5 bases). The sample consisted of blood, taken from a patient whose treatment included radiotherapy and nephrectomy. This sequence was found in a woman aged 45 to 65 with renal cell carcinoma. The DNA for the CDR3 is TGTGCCAGCAGTTCCGCCGGGACTGAGAACACTGAAGCTTTCTTT. Encoded protein: CASSSAGTENTEAFF.